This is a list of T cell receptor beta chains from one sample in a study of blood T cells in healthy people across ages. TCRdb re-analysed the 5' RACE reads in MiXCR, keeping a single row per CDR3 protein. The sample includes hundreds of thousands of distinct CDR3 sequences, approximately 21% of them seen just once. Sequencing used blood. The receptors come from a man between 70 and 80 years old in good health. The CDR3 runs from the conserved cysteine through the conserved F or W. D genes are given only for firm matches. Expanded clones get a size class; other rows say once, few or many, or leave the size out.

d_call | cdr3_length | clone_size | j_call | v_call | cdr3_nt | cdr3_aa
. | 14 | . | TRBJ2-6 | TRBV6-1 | TGTGCCAGCCATTCTTATTCTGGGGCCAACGTCCTGACTTTC | CASHSYSGANVLTF
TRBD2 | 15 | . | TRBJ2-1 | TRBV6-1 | TGTGCCAGCGTTCTAGCGGGGGGGCCGGGGAATGAGCAGTTCTTC | CASVLAGGPGNEQFF
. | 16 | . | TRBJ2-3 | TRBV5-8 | TGTGCCAGCAGCTTGGCCGGTGGGACCCCTACAGATACGCAGTATTTT | CASSLAGGTPTDTQYF
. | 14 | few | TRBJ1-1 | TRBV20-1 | TGCAGTGCTAGAGATCCGGGGCGGATCACTGAAGCTTTCTTT | CSARDPGRITEAFF
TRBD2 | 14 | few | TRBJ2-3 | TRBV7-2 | TGTGCCAGCAGCAAAGGACTAGCGGCAGATACGCAGTATTTT | CASSKGLAADTQYF
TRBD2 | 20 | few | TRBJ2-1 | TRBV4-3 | TGCGCCAGCAGCCAAGATTTAGGAACTAGCGGGAGCTTGTCCTACAATGAGCAGTTCTTC | CASSQDLGTSGSLSYNEQFF
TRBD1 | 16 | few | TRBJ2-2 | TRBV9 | TGTGCCAGCAGCAAAACAGGACAGGGTTGGACCGGGGAGCTGTTTTTT | CASSKTGQGWTGELFF
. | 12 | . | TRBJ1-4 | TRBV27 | TGTGTCAGCAGTCCGGGTTGGAAAAAACTGTTTTTT | CVSSPGWKKLFF
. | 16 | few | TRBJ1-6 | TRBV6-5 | TGTGCCAGCAGTTTTTCCAATGCAGGGATTAATTCACCCCTCCACTTT | CASSFSNAGINSPLHF
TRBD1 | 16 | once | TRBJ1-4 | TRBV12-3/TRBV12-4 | TGTGCCAGCAGTCCTAACCCCGGACAGGGCGGCCGAAAACTGTTTTTT | CASSPNPGQGGRKLFF
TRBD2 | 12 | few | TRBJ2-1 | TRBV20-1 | TGCAGTGCTAGAGTAAGGGAGGGGAGGCAGTTCTTC | CSARVREGRQFF
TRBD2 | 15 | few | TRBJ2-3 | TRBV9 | TGTGCCAGCAGCGTAGCGGGGGGAGTGGCGGATACGCAGTATTTT | CASSVAGGVADTQYF
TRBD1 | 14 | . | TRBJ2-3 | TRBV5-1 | TGCGCCAGCAGCTGGACAGGGGCTGGAGATACGCAGTATTTT | CASSWTGAGDTQYF
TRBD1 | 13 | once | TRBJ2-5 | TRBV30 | TGTGCCTGGAGAGCAGGACAGGGGTCCCCAAGTAACTTC | CAWRAGQGSPSNF
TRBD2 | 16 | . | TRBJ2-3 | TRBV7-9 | TGTGCCAGCAGCTTATATGCTAGCGGGGGCTCAGATACGCAGTATTTT | CASSLYASGGSDTQYF
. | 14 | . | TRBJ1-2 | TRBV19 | TGTGCCAGTAACCCCGGCCTCTCCCACTATGGCTACACCTTC | CASNPGLSHYGYTF
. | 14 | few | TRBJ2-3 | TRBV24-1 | TGTGCCACCAGTGATTCACAGGGCCCAGATACGCAGTATTTT | CATSDSQGPDTQYF
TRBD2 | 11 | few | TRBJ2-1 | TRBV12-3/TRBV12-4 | TGTGCCAGCAGCCTCGGGACTAGCCCGTTCTTC | CASSLGTSPFF
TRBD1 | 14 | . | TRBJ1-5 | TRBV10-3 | TGTGCCAACGGCCGGGACAGGAGCAATCAGCCCCAGCATTTT | CANGRDRSNQPQHF
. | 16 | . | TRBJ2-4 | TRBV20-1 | TGCAGTGCTAGAGGGCCACAGGGCTTGACCAAAAACATTCAGTACTTC | CSARGPQGLTKNIQYF
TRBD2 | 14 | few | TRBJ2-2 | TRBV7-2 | TGTGCCAGCAGCTTACCGGGAGGGACCGGGGAGCTGTTTTTT | CASSLPGGTGELFF
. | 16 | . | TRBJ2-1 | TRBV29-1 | TGCAGCGTTGTGCCGTACTCGGCGGTTGGCTACAATGAGCAGTTCTTC | CSVVPYSAVGYNEQFF
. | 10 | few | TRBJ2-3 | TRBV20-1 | TGCAGTGCTAGGGGAAATACGCAGTATTTT | CSARGNTQYF
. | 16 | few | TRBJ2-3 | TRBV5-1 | TGCGCCAGCAGCTTTACGACAGGCGCGAGCACAGATACGCAGTATTTT | CASSFTTGASTDTQYF
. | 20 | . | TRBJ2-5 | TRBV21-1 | TGTGCCAGCAGCAAAAAAGAGGGAGGGACTAGCGGCCGTCTTCAAGAGACCCAGTACTTC | CASSKKEGGTSGRLQETQYF
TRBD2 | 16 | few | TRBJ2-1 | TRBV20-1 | TGCAGTGCTAGAGTCCTACTAGCGGGGGCCTACAATGAGCAGTTCTTC | CSARVLLAGAYNEQFF
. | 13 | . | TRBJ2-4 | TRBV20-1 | TGCAGTGCTAGTAGACAGCTGGTGAACATTCAGTACTTC | CSASRQLVNIQYF
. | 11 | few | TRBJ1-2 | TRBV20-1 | TGCAGTGCTAGAGGGCCGGAGGGCTACACCTTC | CSARGPEGYTF
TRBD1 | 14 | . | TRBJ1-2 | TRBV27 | TGTGCCAGCAGTGTGTCCATGACAGGGTATGGCTACACCTTC | CASSVSMTGYGYTF
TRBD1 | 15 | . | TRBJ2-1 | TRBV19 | TGTGCCAGTAGAAAGGGACAGGGGATGTGGGATGAGCAGTTCTTC | CASRKGQGMWDEQFF
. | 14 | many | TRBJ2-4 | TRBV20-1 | TGCAGTGCTTCAAAGAGATCTGGGGTAAACATTCAGTACTTC | CSASKRSGVNIQYF
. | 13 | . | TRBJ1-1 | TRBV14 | TGTGCCAGCAGCGCGGATATGAACACTGAAGCTTTCTTT | CASSADMNTEAFF
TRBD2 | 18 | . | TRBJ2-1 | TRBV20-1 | TGCAGTGCTCCCCGAGGCAGCGGGAGAGGGAGCTCCTACAATGAGCAGTTCTTC | CSAPRGSGRGSSYNEQFF
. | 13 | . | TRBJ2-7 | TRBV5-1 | TGCGCCAGCAGCCCTGACAACTCCTACGAGCAGTACTTC | CASSPDNSYEQYF
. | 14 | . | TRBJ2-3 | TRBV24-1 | TGTGCCACCAGTGGCCAGGGCAGATCGGGGACGCAGTATTTT | CATSGQGRSGTQYF
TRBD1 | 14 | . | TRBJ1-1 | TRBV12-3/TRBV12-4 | TGTGCCAGCATTACAGGGGGAATTTACACTGAAGCTTTCTTT | CASITGGIYTEAFF
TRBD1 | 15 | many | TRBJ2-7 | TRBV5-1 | TGCGCCAGCAGCTCCCGACAGGGACCCACCTACGAGCAGTACTTC | CASSSRQGPTYEQYF
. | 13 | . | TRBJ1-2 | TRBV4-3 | TGCGCCAGCAGCCAAGATCTCCGGGTTGGCTACACCTTC | CASSQDLRVGYTF
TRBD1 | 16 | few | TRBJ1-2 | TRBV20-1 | TGCAGTGCTAGACAGGTCCAGGGGGGATTTGGGTATGGCTACACCTTC | CSARQVQGGFGYGYTF
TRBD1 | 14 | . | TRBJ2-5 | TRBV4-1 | TGCGCCAGCAGTCGCGAGGGGGCAGTTGAGACCCAGTACTTC | CASSREGAVETQYF
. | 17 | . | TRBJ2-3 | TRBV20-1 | TGCAGTGCTAGAGGGGGGGCGCAAGGATGGTCAACAGATACGCAGTATTTT | CSARGGAQGWSTDTQYF
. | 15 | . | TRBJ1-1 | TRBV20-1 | TGCAGTGCTAAGCCCGCGCAGAGGGTGGACACTGAAGCTTTCTTT | CSAKPAQRVDTEAFF
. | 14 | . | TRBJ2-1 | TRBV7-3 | TGTGCCAGCAGCTTAATGGCGCCTCACAATGAGCAGTTCTTC | CASSLMAPHNEQFF
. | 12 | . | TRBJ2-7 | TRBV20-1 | TGCAGTGCTAGTCCGGGGATCAACGAGCAGTACTTC | CSASPGINEQYF
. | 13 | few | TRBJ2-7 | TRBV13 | TGTGCCAGCAGCTTCGCCACAGGCTACGAGCAGTACTTC | CASSFATGYEQYF
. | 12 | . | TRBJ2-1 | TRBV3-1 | TGTGCCAGCAGCCAAAAGGGGTTTGAGCAGTTCTTC | CASSQKGFEQFF
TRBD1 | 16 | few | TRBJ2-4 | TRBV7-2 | TGTGCCAGCAGTCCCGACAGGGGGGCGGCCAAAAACATTCAGTACTTC | CASSPDRGAAKNIQYF
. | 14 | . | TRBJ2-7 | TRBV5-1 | TGCGCCGGCAGCTACGGGGATTCCTACTACGAGCAGTACTTC | CAGSYGDSYYEQYF
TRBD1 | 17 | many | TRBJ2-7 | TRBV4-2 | TGTGCCAGCAGCCAACAGAGCCCGGGACAGACGTTCTACGAGCAGTACTTC | CASSQQSPGQTFYEQYF
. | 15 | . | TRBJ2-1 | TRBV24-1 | TGTGCCACCAGTGAGACAAGGGCAGACTACAATGAGCAGTTCTTC | CATSETRADYNEQFF
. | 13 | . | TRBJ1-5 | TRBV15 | TGTGCCACCAGCACGGTGGGGAATCAGCCCCAGCATTTT | CATSTVGNQPQHF
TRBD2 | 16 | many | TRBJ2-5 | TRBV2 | TGTGCCAGCAGGAGGACTAGCGGGAGCCGACAAGAGACCCAGTACTTC | CASRRTSGSRQETQYF
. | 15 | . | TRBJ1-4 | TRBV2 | TGTGCCAGCAAACGAGAGGAAACAGCGATTGAAAAACTGTTTTTT | CASKREETAIEKLFF